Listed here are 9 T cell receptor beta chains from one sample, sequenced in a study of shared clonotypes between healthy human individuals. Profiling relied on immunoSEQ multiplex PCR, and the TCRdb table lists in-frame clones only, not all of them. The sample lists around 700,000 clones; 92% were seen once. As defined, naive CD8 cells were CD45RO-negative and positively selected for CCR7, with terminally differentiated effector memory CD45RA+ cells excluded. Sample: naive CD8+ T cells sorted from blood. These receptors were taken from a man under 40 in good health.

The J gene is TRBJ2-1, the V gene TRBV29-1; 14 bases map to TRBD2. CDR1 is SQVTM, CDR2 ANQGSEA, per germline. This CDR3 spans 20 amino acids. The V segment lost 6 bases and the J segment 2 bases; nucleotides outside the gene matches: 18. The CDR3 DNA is TGCAGCGTAAAATTCCCGACTAGCGGGAGGGCCGGGGTCCCCTACAATGAGCAGTTCTTC. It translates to CSVKFPTSGRAGVPYNEQFF.

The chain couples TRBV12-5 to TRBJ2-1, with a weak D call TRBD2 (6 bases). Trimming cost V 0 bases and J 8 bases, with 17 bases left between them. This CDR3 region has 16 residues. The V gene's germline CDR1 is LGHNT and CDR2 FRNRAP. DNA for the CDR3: TGTGCTAGTGGTTTGGTACTGGGGGGTCCGTCAGATGAGCAGTTCTTC. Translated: CASGLVLGGPSDEQFF.

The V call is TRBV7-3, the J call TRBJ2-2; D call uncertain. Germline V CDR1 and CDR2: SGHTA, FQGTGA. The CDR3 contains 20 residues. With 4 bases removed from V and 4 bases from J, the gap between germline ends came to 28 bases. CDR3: CASSSRAVSFPVRATGELFF. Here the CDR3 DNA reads TGTGCCAGCAGCTCCCGGGCCGTTTCATTCCCAGTAAGAGCCACCGGGGAGCTGTTTTTT. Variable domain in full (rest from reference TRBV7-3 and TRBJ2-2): GAGVSQTPSNKVTEKGKYVELRCDPISGHTALYWYRQSLGQGPEFLIYFQGTGAADDSGLPNDRFFAVRPEGSVSTLKIQRTERGDSAVYLCASSSRAVSFPVRATGELFFGEGSRLTVL.

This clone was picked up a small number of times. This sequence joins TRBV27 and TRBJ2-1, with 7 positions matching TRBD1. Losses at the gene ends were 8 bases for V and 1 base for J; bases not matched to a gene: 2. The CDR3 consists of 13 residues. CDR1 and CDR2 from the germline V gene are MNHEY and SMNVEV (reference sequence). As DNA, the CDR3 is TGTGCCAGCCGGGACAGATCCTACAATGAGCAGTTCTTC. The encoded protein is CASRDRSYNEQFF.

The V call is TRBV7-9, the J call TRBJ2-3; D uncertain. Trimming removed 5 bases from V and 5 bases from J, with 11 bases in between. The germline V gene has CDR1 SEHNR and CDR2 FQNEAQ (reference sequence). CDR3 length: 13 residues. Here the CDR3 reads CASSPYFQDTQYF. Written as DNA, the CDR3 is TGTGCCAGCAGCCCCTATTTCCAAGATACGCAGTATTTT.

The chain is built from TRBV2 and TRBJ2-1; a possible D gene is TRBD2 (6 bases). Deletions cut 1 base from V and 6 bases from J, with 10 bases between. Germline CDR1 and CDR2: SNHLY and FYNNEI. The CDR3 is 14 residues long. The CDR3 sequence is CASSEDGTSNEQFF. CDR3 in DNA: TGTGCCAGCAGTGAAGATGGGACTTCCAATGAGCAGTTCTTC. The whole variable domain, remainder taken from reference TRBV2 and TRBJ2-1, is EPEVTQTPSHQVTQMGQEVILRCVPISNHLYFYWYRQILGQKVEFLVSFYNNEISEKSEIFDDQFSVERPDGSNFTLKIRSTKLEDSAMYFCASSEDGTSNEQFFGPGTRLTVL.

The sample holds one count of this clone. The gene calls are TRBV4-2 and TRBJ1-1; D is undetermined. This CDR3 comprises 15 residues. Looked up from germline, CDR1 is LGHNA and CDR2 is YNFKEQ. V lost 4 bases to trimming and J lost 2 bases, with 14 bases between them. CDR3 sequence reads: CASSRGTGDNTEAFF. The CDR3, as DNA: TGTGCCAGCAGCCGGGGTACGGGTGACAACACTGAAGCTTTCTTT.

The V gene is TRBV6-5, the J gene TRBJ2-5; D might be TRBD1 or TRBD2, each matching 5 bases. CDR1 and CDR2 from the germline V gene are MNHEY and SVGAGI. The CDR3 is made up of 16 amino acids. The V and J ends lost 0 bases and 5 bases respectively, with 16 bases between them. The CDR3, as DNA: TGTGCCAGCAGTTACTCGAGGGGCGATAAAGGGGAGACCCAGTACTTC. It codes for CASSYSRGDKGETQYF.

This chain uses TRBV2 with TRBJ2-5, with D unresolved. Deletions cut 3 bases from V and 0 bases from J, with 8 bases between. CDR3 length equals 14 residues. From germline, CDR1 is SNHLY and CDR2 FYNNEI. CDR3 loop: CASSDESDQETQYF. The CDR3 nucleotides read TGTGCCAGCAGTGATGAGAGCGACCAAGAGACCCAGTACTTC.